This TCR beta chain comes out of a study of T cell responses to AZD1222 COVID-19 vaccine. Findings of the study overall: No repertoire was sampled before or during the peak T cell response, only after it. At baseline, seropositivity was found in only a handful of AZD1222 recipients. Spike-specific TCR breadth and depth went up after people got two AZD1222 doses. Donors in the cohort were predominantly white British and more often female, and clonal diversity was possibly underestimated.

This table comes from immunoSEQ multiplex PCR, and its TCRdb copy is limited to in-frame clones, with some not included. The sample gives about 110,000 clones, nearly 90% of which show up once; approximately 3.5% is in the top ten. Note on this clone: What it binds is not known.

The CDR3 contains 15 residues. From germline, CDR1 is SGHDN and CDR2 FVKESK. V dropped 4 bases and J dropped 14 bases, with 21 bases sitting between them. V usage is TRBV14 and J usage is TRBJ1-6; maybe TRBD1 (5 bases). The input for sequencing was peripheral blood, taken on day 0 of AZD1222 vaccination. This TCR came from an adult in good health. As DNA, the CDR3 is TGTGCCAGCAGCCCGGTGGGGACGGGCTCGGCGGCCCTCCACTTT. It codes for CASSPVGTGSAALHF.